These 15 T cell receptor beta chains came from one sample sequenced in a study of blood T cell repertoires in COVID-19 (dated by TCRdb to 2020 to 2022). Library creation used the immunoSEQ multiplex PCR assay. The clones in this table, taken by TCRdb from immuneACCESS, are in-frame only. Not every clone is retained; where verified, under half of the shortfall comes from an unresolved V gene, and the cause of the rest is unknown. A total of 200,000 or so clones appear in this sample, 84% of them only once. The top ten constitute about 1.8% of the sample. Sequenced input: PBMCs or T cells enriched from blood (not recorded which). These TCRs come from a man aged 60-69 years who had recovered from COVID-19.

The rearrangement links TRBV11-3 to TRBJ2-1, with 7 bases that match TRBD1. Per the germline V gene, CDR1 is SGHNT and CDR2 is YENEEA. V dropped 7 bases and J dropped 4; count of bases not matched to a gene: 7. The CDR3 runs 14 residues. DNA of the CDR3: TGTGCCAGCACCCGGGACAGTCGATACAATGAGCAGTTCTTC. Translating gives CASTRDSRYNEQFF.

CDR3 residues: CAISPGQGLAGELFF. As DNA, the CDR3 is TGTGCCATCAGCCCGGGACAGGGTTTAGCCGGGGAGCTGTTTTTT. V and J are TRBV10-3 and TRBJ2-2; 9 bases are a match to TRBD1. V was clipped by 6 bases and J by 6 bases; unmatched bases: 8. This CDR3 spans 15 amino acids. The germline V gene encodes CDR1 ENHRY and CDR2 SYGVKD.

The gene calls are TRBV27 and TRBJ1-5; 8 nucleotides align to TRBD1. CDR1 MNHEY and CDR2 SMNVEV come from the germline V gene (reference sequence). This CDR3 comprises 15 residues. Trimming cost V 10 bases and J 10 bases; bases outside gene matches: 18. As DNA, the CDR3 is TGTGCCACCCAGGAGACAGGGGATCTCTTTTACCCCCAGCATTTT. It is translated as CATQETGDLFYPQHF.

The CDR3 region is CASSVEAGLGETQYF. Here the CDR3 DNA reads TGTGCCAGCAGCGTAGAGGCAGGGTTGGGGGAGACCCAGTACTTC. The chain carries TRBV9 and TRBJ2-5; tentative D call: TRBD1 (5 bases). The CDR3 covers 15 residues. Trimming shortened V by 0 bases and J by 5 bases, and 14 bases separated the two germline ends. Germline-derived CDR1 and CDR2 are SGDLS and YYNGEE.

The V and J genes are TRBV25-1 and TRBJ1-4; D not resolved. The germline V and J ends were trimmed by 4 bases and 10 bases, with 10 bases remaining between them. The CDR3 has 12 amino acids. Germline V gene lookup returns CDR1 MGHDK and CDR2 SYGVNS. This CDR3 reads CASSVAGGKLFF. The CDR3 DNA reads TGTGCCAGCAGTGTCGCCGGAGGAAAACTGTTTTTT. Full variable domain (remainder filled in from reference TRBV25-1 and TRBJ1-4): EADIYQTPRYLVIGTGKKITLECSQTMGHDKMYWYQQDPGMELHLIHYSYGVNSTEKGDLSSESTVSRIRTEHFPLTLESARPSHTSQYLCASSVAGGKLFFGSGTQLSVL.

This CDR3 is CASSHGQGFLLGQPQHF. In nucleotides, the CDR3 is TGTGCCAGCAGCCATGGACAGGGTTTTTTATTGGGTCAGCCCCAGCATTTT. The chain has TRBV5-8 and TRBJ1-5; 8 nucleotides match TRBD1. Germline CDR1 is SGHTS and CDR2 is YDEGEE. The CDR3 extends over 17 amino acids. Trimming removed 4 bases from V and 6 bases from J; junction bases left unmatched: 15.

This clone was seen only a few times. The chain has TRBV7-6 and TRBJ2-7; 12 positions match TRBD2. From germline, CDR1 is SGHVS and CDR2 FNYEAQ. The CDR3 is 14 residues long. Germline trimming cut 5 bases from V and 4 bases from J; bases unmatched to any gene: 3. CDR3: CASSQTSGGYEQYF. DNA of the CDR3: TGTGCCAGCAGCCAGACTAGCGGGGGTTACGAGCAGTACTTC.

The V call is TRBV9, the J call TRBJ2-7; maybe TRBD1 (5 bases). Deletions cut 0 bases from V and 6 bases from J, with 13 bases between. Germline assignment: CDR1 SGDLS and CDR2 YYNGEE. This CDR3 contains 14 residues. CDR3 sequence (DNA): TGTGCCAGCAGCGTAGGCAAGGGGTTGATCGAGCAGTACTTC. It codes for CASSVGKGLIEQYF. The full variable domain, with the rest looked up from reference TRBV9 and TRBJ2-7, is DSGVTQTPKHLITATGQRVTLRCSPRSGDLSVYWYQQSLDQGLQFLIQYYNGEERAKGNILERFSAQQFPDLHSELNLSSLELGDSALYFCASSVGKGLIEQYFGPGTRLTVT.

The chain couples TRBV2 to TRBJ1-5; 10 bases fit TRBD1. CDR3 length: 16 residues. V lost 6 bases to trimming and J lost 0 bases; unmatched junction nucleotides: 5. The germline CDR1 and CDR2 sequences are SNHLY and FYNNEI. The CDR3 bases are TGTGCCAGCAGGGTCGGACAGGGGGTTAGCAATCAGCCCCAGCATTTT. Its protein product is CASRVGQGVSNQPQHF.

The rearrangement joins TRBV11-3 to TRBJ1-1; D is unresolved. Per the germline V gene, CDR1 is SGHNT and CDR2 is YENEEA. V lost 1 base to trimming and J lost 1 base, with 4 bases between them. CDR3 length: 13 residues. CDR3 DNA sequence: TGTGCCAGCAGCTTAGGTCGGAACACTGAAGCTTTCTTT. This translates into CASSLGRNTEAFF.

The gene calls are TRBV7-6 and TRBJ2-7, with 10 bases matching TRBD1. Trimming removed 5 bases from V and 6 bases from J; junction bases left unmatched: 10. Germline assignment: CDR1 SGHVS and CDR2 FNYEAQ. CDR3 size: 15 residues. The CDR3: CASSGRQGAGSEQYF. CDR3 nucleotide sequence: TGTGCCAGCAGCGGGCGACAGGGGGCAGGGAGCGAGCAGTACTTC.

V gene TRBV9 combines with J gene TRBJ1-5; 10 positions agree with TRBD1. V lost 3 bases to trimming and J lost 2 bases; unmatched junction nucleotides: 2. This CDR3 spans 15 amino acids. The germline V gene encodes CDR1 SGDLS and CDR2 YYNGEE. CDR3 amino acids: CASSAGQGRNQPQHF. CDR3 DNA sequence: TGTGCCAGCAGCGCGGGACAGGGGCGCAATCAGCCCCAGCATTTT. The complete variable domain, with remaining parts taken from reference TRBV9 and TRBJ1-5, reads DSGVTQTPKHLITATGQRVTLRCSPRSGDLSVYWYQQSLDQGLQFLIQYYNGEERAKGNILERFSAQQFPDLHSELNLSSLELGDSALYFCASSAGQGRNQPQHFGDGTRLSIL.

The chain couples TRBV5-4 to TRBJ2-5; no clear D gene. The CDR3 totals 12 residues. V was cut by 0 bases and J by 5 bases, with 5 bases left in between. From germline, CDR1 is SGHNT and CDR2 YYREEE (reference sequence). The CDR3 nucleotides are TGTGCCAGCAGCTTGGCCGGTGAGACCCAGTACTTC. Its protein product is CASSLAGETQYF.

This clone occurred a few times. V and J are TRBV11-2 and TRBJ2-5, with 11 bases lining up with TRBD2. With V trimmed by 5 bases and J by 5 bases, 7 bases remained unmatched. CDR1 is SGHAT, CDR2 FQNNGV, per germline. The CDR3 is made up of 15 amino acids. The CDR3 coding sequence is TGTGCCAGCAGCCCGGGCTCTAGCGGGGGGGAGACCCAGTACTTC. Its protein is CASSPGSSGGETQYF.

The gene calls are TRBV5-6 and TRBJ1-1; 7 bases are a match to TRBD1. The ends lost 6 bases at V and 1 base at J; junction bases unmatched: 18. The CDR3 runs 18 residues. Germline V lookup: CDR1 SGHDT, CDR2 YYEEEE. The CDR3: CASIDTPGQLLKNTEAFF. The CDR3, as DNA: TGTGCCAGCATAGATACTCCGGGACAGCTTTTGAAGAACACTGAAGCTTTCTTT.